This TCR beta chain was sequenced for a study of T-cell memory formation after mild COVID-19. Whole-study context: There were largely donor-specific TCR clusters.

The germline V gene has CDR1 MGHRA and CDR2 YSYEKL. CDR3 size: 15 residues. The germline V and J ends were trimmed by 0 bases and 5 bases, with 13 bases remaining between them. TCRdb called the 5' RACE reads again in MiXCR, with one record for every CDR3 protein. The sample has around 500,000 distinct CDR3 sequences; roughly 20% are singletons. This clonotype appeared a few times. Its specificity is not known. Study-wide results and limits: Among clones contracting day 15 to 85, CD4/CD8 was balanced, whereas later expanders leaned CD4+.

The sequenced material came from PBMCs or a T cell subset sorted from them (not recorded which). This chain connects TRBV4-1 to TRBJ1-2, with no clear D. This sequence was found in an adult woman who had mild COVID-19 (a few samples of this study predate the infection). Cell type and time point are not known. The CDR3 here is CASSQEDGGPYGYTF. CDR3 DNA sequence: TGCGCCAGCAGCCAAGAAGACGGAGGCCCTTATGGCTACACCTTC.